These 20 T cell receptor beta chains came from one sample sequenced in a study of cytomegalovirus exposure and HLA in healthy donors. Data came from immunoSEQ multiplex PCR; TCRdb stores just in-frame clones and leaves some out. This table holds approximately 80,000 clones, approximately 93% found once. The sequencing input was PBMCs. These receptors came from a woman aged 25 to 45 in good health and CMV-seronegative.

The chain joins TRBV28 to TRBJ2-1; 7 bases map to TRBD1. V shed 2 bases and J 6 bases; nucleotides not matched to a gene: 7. Germline CDR1 and CDR2: MDHEN and SYDVKM. The CDR3 is 15 residues long. CDR3 amino acids: CASSLKQGLGNEQFF. Here the CDR3 DNA reads TGTGCCAGCAGTTTAAAACAGGGGTTGGGCAATGAGCAGTTCTTC.

The chain joins TRBV7-9 to TRBJ2-1; 9 bases are a match to TRBD2. In germline, CDR1 is SEHNR, CDR2 FQNEAQ (reference sequence). The CDR3 consists of 15 residues. The V and J ends lost 6 bases and 5 bases, in that order; junction bases with no gene match: 8. The CDR3 sequence: CASSLSGRPDNEQFF. In nucleotides, the CDR3 is TGTGCCAGCAGTCTTAGCGGGAGACCGGACAATGAGCAGTTCTTC.

This chain links TRBV14 with TRBJ2-7; D remains unclear. This CDR3 region has 11 residues. Deletions cut 1 base from V and 4 bases from J, with 2 bases between. The germline gives CDR1 SGHDN, CDR2 FVKESK. The CDR3 bases are TGTGCCAGCAGCCAAGCTTACGAGCAGTACTTC. It codes for CASSQAYEQYF.

This clone turned up a few times. The rearrangement uses TRBV18 and TRBJ2-7, with 14 bases matching TRBD2. The CDR3 covers 16 residues. Losses at the gene ends were 1 base for V and 3 bases for J; bases not matched to a gene: 2. CDR1 KGHSH and CDR2 LQKENI come from the germline V gene. In DNA, the CDR3 is TGTGCCAGCTCACCACGACTAGCGGGAGGGATCTACGAGCAGTACTTC. Protein product: CASSPRLAGGIYEQYF.

The chain is built from TRBV2 and TRBJ2-3; the D is unclear. CDR1 and CDR2 from the germline V gene are SNHLY and FYNNEI. Trimming shortened V by 4 bases and J by 0 bases, and 14 bases separated the two germline ends. This CDR3 is 16 amino acids long. DNA of the CDR3: TGTGCCAGCAGTGGATCCCTTCACCGGAGCACAGATACGCAGTATTTT. This codes for CASSGSLHRSTDTQYF.

The rearrangement joins TRBV5-1 to TRBJ1-2; 9 bases map to TRBD1. Germline-derived CDR1 and CDR2 are SGHRS and YFSETQ. With V trimmed by 4 bases and J by 5 bases, 9 bases remained unmatched. The CDR3 totals 15 residues. CDR3 in amino acids: CASSPRTGEVYGYTF. DNA of the CDR3: TGCGCCAGCAGCCCGCGGACAGGGGAAGTGTATGGCTACACCTTC.

This rearrangement joins TRBV5-1 to TRBJ2-7; 8 bases fit TRBD1. CDR1 and CDR2 from the germline V gene are SGHRS and YFSETQ. The CDR3 spans 15 residues. V shed 1 base and J 2 bases; nucleotides not matched to a gene: 5. CDR3 nucleotide sequence: TGCGCCAGCAGCTTGTCCCAGGGGGCAGCCTACGAGCAGTACTTC. It codes for CASSLSQGAAYEQYF.

This chain links TRBV5-1 with TRBJ2-3; 7 bases are a match to TRBD2. In germline, CDR1 is SGHRS, CDR2 YFSETQ. Losses at the gene ends were 6 bases for V and 5 bases for J; bases not matched to a gene: 9. The CDR3 sequence is 14 residues long. This CDR3 is CASTPGTGGDTQYF. CDR3 DNA sequence: TGCGCCAGCACCCCGGGGACGGGAGGAGATACGCAGTATTTT.

The genes are TRBV7-9 and TRBJ1-1, with 9 bases fitting TRBD1. The CDR3 has 15 residues. Germline lookup yields CDR1 SEHNR and CDR2 FQNEAQ (reference sequence). Losses at the gene ends were 4 bases for V and 1 base for J; bases not matched to a gene: 4. The CDR3 nucleotides are TGTGCCAGCAGCTCCCCGGGACAGGGGAACACTGAAGCTTTCTTT. It yields the protein CASSSPGQGNTEAFF.

The chain recombines TRBV5-4 with TRBJ1-4; D is undetermined. CDR3 length equals 15 residues. CDR1 SGHNT and CDR2 YYREEE come from the germline V gene (reference sequence). V was trimmed by 3 bases and J by 7 bases, leaving 16 bases between them. The CDR3 region is CASSSRTGTLEKLFF. In nucleotides, the CDR3 is TGTGCCAGCAGCTCGAGGACTGGTACCCTTGAAAAACTGTTTTTT.

CDR3 protein: CASSVEFAPGLPRTDTQYF. CDR3 DNA: TGTGCCAGCAGCGTGGAGTTTGCCCCGGGACTTCCACGCACAGATACGCAGTATTTT. This rearrangement joins TRBV9 to TRBJ2-3, with D possibly TRBD2 on 6 matching bases. The CDR3 has 19 residues. Trimming pared 2 bases from V and 1 base from J, leaving 23 bases between. Germline V gene data show CDR1 as SGDLS and CDR2 as YYNGEE.

The DNA of the CDR3 is TGTGCCAGTCAAGGGGGGGGAGTCGGGGCTTTCTTT. The encoded protein is CASQGGGVGAFF. The chain links TRBV6-6 to TRBJ1-1, with D possibly matching TRBD1 (6 bases). V lost 9 bases and J 11 bases, leaving 19 bases between the germline ends. The CDR3 is 12 amino acids. The V gene's germline CDR1 is MNHNY and CDR2 SVGAGI (reference sequence).

J is TRBJ2-1 and V is TRBV19; 9 bases line up with TRBD2. The CDR3 runs 16 residues. Germline V lookup: CDR1 LNHDA, CDR2 SQIVND (reference sequence). V lost 5 bases and J lost 0; bases outside the gene matches: 5. The CDR3 loop reads CASSPSGVSSYNEQFF. CDR3 sequence (DNA): TGTGCCAGTAGTCCTAGCGGGGTCAGCTCCTACAATGAGCAGTTCTTC.

This clone was seen a single time. This sequence joins TRBV10-2 and TRBJ1-1; a possible D gene is TRBD1 (5 bases). The germline V gene encodes CDR1 WSHSY and CDR2 SAAADI. CDR3 length: 17 residues. V gave up 0 bases and J gave up 2 bases, with 16 bases separating them. The CDR3 sequence is CASSESGVGGGNTEAFF. The DNA for the CDR3 is TGCGCCAGCAGTGAGTCGGGAGTCGGGGGGGGTAACACTGAAGCTTTCTTT.

The chain recombines TRBV29-1 with TRBJ1-2, with D maybe TRBD1 (5 bases). V lost 4 bases, J lost 5 bases, and 14 bases lay in between. CDR1 SQVTM and CDR2 ANQGSEA come from the germline V gene. The CDR3 has 13 residues. The CDR3: CSVGGAGSYGYTF. The CDR3 nucleotides read TGCAGCGTTGGTGGGGCAGGCTCATATGGCTACACCTTC.

This chain uses TRBV7-9 with TRBJ1-6; D may be TRBD1 (5 bases). Looked up from germline, CDR1 is SEHNR and CDR2 is FQNEAQ (reference sequence). There are 16 residues in the CDR3. The ends were cut back, 2 bases at V and 10 bases at J, with 18 bases in the middle. CDR3 sequence: CASSLFLSTSGSPLHF. The DNA of the CDR3 is TGTGCCAGCAGCTTATTTTTAAGTACTTCAGGGTCACCCCTCCACTTT.

The rearrangement uses TRBV7-3 and TRBJ2-7; 12 bases match TRBD2. J gave up 6 bases and V 5 bases, and 2 bases lay outside the gene matches. This CDR3 is 13 amino acids long. Germline values: CDR1 SGHTA, CDR2 FQGTGA. The CDR3 reads CASSQGLAGEQYF. CDR3 coding DNA: TGTGCCAGCAGCCAGGGACTAGCGGGCGAGCAGTACTTC.

This chain joins TRBV5-1 and TRBJ2-7, with TRBD2 as a possible D gene (6 bases). V lost 4 bases and J lost 7, with 12 bases in between. The CDR3 extends over 12 amino acids. Germline loops: CDR1 SGHRS, CDR2 YFSETQ. The CDR3 nucleotides are TGCGCCAGCAGCGAAAAGGGGAGGGAGCAGTACTTC. Protein: CASSEKGREQYF.

V gene TRBV27 combines with J gene TRBJ1-1; the match to TRBD1 covers 9 bases. V lost 5 bases and J lost 8; bases outside the gene matches: 9. This CDR3 region has 14 residues. From germline, CDR1 is MNHEY and CDR2 SMNVEV (reference sequence). CDR3 in amino acids: CASSPQGDRAEAFF. The DNA for the CDR3 is TGTGCCAGCAGTCCCCAGGGGGACAGGGCCGAAGCTTTCTTT.

The V gene is TRBV30, the J gene TRBJ1-2; D is unclear. This CDR3 has 12 amino acids. Germline CDR1 and CDR2: GTSNPN and SVGIG (reference sequence). Trimming shortened V by 0 bases and J by 8 bases, and 10 bases separated the two germline ends. This CDR3 reads CAWSVDTGGYTF. The CDR3 DNA follows: TGTGCCTGGAGTGTGGATACGGGAGGCTACACCTTC.